One and the same sample provided the 11 T cell receptor beta chains below, sequenced in a study of blood T cell repertoires in COVID-19. Some clones are missing from TCRdb's copy, which holds only in-frame ones; the method was immunoSEQ multiplex PCR. The table lists tens of thousands of clones, roughly 89% of them singletons, with just under 6.5% in the top ten. The specimen sequenced was peripheral blood. Receptors originate from a man aged 65 to 79 with active COVID-19.

The chain recombines TRBV4-2 with TRBJ1-1; tentatively, D is TRBD1 (5 bases). This CDR3 spans 14 amino acids. Trimming cost V 1 base and J 7 bases, with 13 bases left between them. Germline assignment: CDR1 LGHNA and CDR2 YNFKEQ. The CDR3 loop is CASSQGRQIHEAFF. Written as DNA, the CDR3 is TGTGCCAGCAGCCAAGGTAGACAGATACATGAAGCTTTCTTT.

Note on this clone: Other DNA sequences in this specimen translate into the identical CDR3. The V gene is TRBV27, the J gene TRBJ2-2, with 13 bases that match TRBD2. V gave up 8 bases and J gave up 6 bases; unmatched junction bases: 9. The length of the CDR3 is 16 residues. Germline V gene sequence: CDR1 MNHEY, CDR2 SMNVEV (reference sequence). CDR3 region: CASQSSLAGGPGELFF. DNA of the CDR3: TGTGCCAGCCAATCATCACTAGCGGGGGGGCCCGGGGAGCTGTTTTTT.

The chain employs TRBV3-1 (or the pseudogene TRBV3-2) and TRBJ2-5, with a possible D match to TRBD2 (6 bases). Trimming pared 3 bases from V and 3 bases from J, leaving 14 bases between. The CDR3 has 15 amino acids. CDR1 and CDR2 (germline): LGHDT, YNNKEL (reference sequence). The CDR3 is CASSHPGLKKETQYF. The CDR3 DNA sequence: TGTGCCAGCAGCCACCCGGGACTTAAAAAAGAGACCCAGTACTTC.

This chain joins TRBV5-4 and TRBJ2-1; D gene uncertain. Germline V lookup: CDR1 SGHNT, CDR2 YYREEE (reference sequence). V was cut by 4 bases and J by 7 bases, with 12 bases left in between. This CDR3 is 13 amino acids long. The CDR3 coding sequence is TGTGCCAGCAGCCTGGACCTGAGGAATGAGCAGTTCTTC. Residues: CASSLDLRNEQFF. Full variable domain (remainder filled in from reference TRBV5-4 and TRBJ2-1): ETGVTQSPTHLIKTRGQQVTLRCSSQSGHNTVSWYQQALGQGPQFIFQYYREEENGRGNFPPRFSGLQFPNYSSELNVNALELDDSALYLCASSLDLRNEQFFGPGTRLTVL.

The chain has TRBV4-3 and TRBJ1-6; D possibly corresponds to TRBD1 (6 bases). V gave up 2 bases and J gave up 0 bases, with 11 bases separating them. Germline V CDR1 and CDR2: LGHNA, YSLEER. CDR3 length: 17 amino acids. CDR3 in DNA: TGCGCCAGCAGCCAATCACAGGGTAACTCCTATAATTCACCCCTCCACTTT. The encoded protein is CASSQSQGNSYNSPLHF.

The chain couples TRBV27 to TRBJ2-3, with D uncertain. V lost 6 bases to trimming and J lost 2 bases, with 9 bases between them. Per the germline V gene, CDR1 is MNHEY and CDR2 is SMNVEV (reference sequence). CDR3 length: 13 residues. The CDR3 spells CASSRLSTDTQYF. Here the CDR3 DNA reads TGTGCCAGCAGCCGACTCTCCACAGATACGCAGTATTTT.

This chain connects TRBV6-1 to TRBJ1-4; a possible D gene is TRBD1 (6 bases). V dropped 3 bases and J dropped 7 bases, with 12 bases sitting between them. Germline values: CDR1 MNHNS, CDR2 SASEGT. The length of the CDR3 is 14 residues. CDR3 sequence (DNA): TGTGCCAGCAGTGATTTTCGACAGGCTGAAAAACTGTTTTTT. Its protein product is CASSDFRQAEKLFF.

This chain joins TRBV14 and TRBJ2-5; D remains ambiguous. The CDR3 length is 13 residues. The V gene's germline CDR1 is SGHDN and CDR2 FVKESK. The V and J ends lost 0 bases and 4 bases respectively, with 6 bases between them. In DNA, the CDR3 is TGTGCCAGCAGCCAAGAGGGCCCAGAGACCCAGTACTTC. It is translated as CASSQEGPETQYF.

The chain uses TRBV2 and TRBJ1-2; a possible D gene is TRBD1 (6 bases). The V gene's germline CDR1 is SNHLY and CDR2 FYNNEI. The germline V and J ends were trimmed by 1 base and 13 bases, with 10 bases remaining between them. The CDR3 has 11 amino acids. This CDR3 is CASSEGQGRTF. CDR3 bases: TGTGCCAGCAGTGAAGGTCAGGGGCGCACCTTC.

V usage is TRBV6-5 and J usage is TRBJ1-1; D remains unclear. CDR3 length: 13 residues. Trimming took 6 bases from V and 8 from J, leaving 16 bases between them. Germline loops: CDR1 MNHEY, CDR2 SVGAGI. The CDR3 coding sequence is TGTGCCAGCAGGAGGGAAGCCTTCTCCGAAGCTTTCTTT. Encoded protein: CASRREAFSEAFF.

The rearrangement links TRBV19 to TRBJ2-1, with TRBD1 matching 8 bases. The CDR3 has 14 amino acids. CDR1 LNHDA and CDR2 SQIVND come from the germline V gene (reference sequence). The ends lost 5 bases at V and 5 bases at J; junction bases unmatched: 5. The CDR3 sequence: CASSSQGADNEQFF. The CDR3 DNA reads as TGTGCCAGTAGTTCCCAGGGGGCCGACAATGAGCAGTTCTTC.